A single sample gave rise to the 9 T cell receptor beta chains below, sequenced in a study of OX40 agonist ivuxolimab in advanced cancers. Using immunoSEQ multiplex PCR, the repertoire was profiled, and TCRdb retains in-frame clones only, with some absent. Altogether 75,000 to 100,000 clones are present, about 80% being singletons, with the ten largest covering less than 5.5%. The source was CD4+ or CD8+ T cells sorted from blood, collected in a trial of the OX40 agonist ivuxolimab. The receptors derive from an adult with an advanced solid tumor such as melanoma, head and neck, liver or kidney cancer.

This chain uses TRBV2 with TRBJ1-5; D not certain. The V end was cut by 6 bases, the J end by 5 bases, with 14 bases between. CDR3 length equals 14 residues. Germline V gene data show CDR1 as SNHLY and CDR2 as FYNNEI. DNA of the CDR3: TGTGCCAGCAGCGCACAGAGTCACGATCAGCCCCAGCATTTT. Translating gives CASSAQSHDQPQHF. Complete variable domain (other parts from reference TRBV2 and TRBJ1-5): EPEVTQTPSHQVTQMGQEVILRCVPISNHLYFYWYRQILGQKVEFLVSFYNNEISEKSEIFDDQFSVERPDGSNFTLKIRSTKLEDSAMYFCASSAQSHDQPQHFGDGTRLSIL.

The gene calls are TRBV18 and TRBJ1-5, with 7 bases fitting TRBD1. This CDR3 region has 15 residues. Trimming took 6 bases from V and 0 from J; bases not matched to a gene: 5. CDR1 KGHSH and CDR2 LQKENI come from the germline V gene. The chain's CDR3 is CASSRTGDSNQPQHF. CDR3 bases: TGTGCCAGCTCCCGCACAGGGGATAGCAATCAGCCCCAGCATTTT. The full variable domain, with the rest looked up from reference TRBV18 and TRBJ1-5, is NAGVMQNPRHLVRRRGQEARLRCSPMKGHSHVYWYRQLPEEGLKFMVYLQKENIIDESGMPKERFSAEFPKEGPSILRIQQVVRGDSAAYFCASSRTGDSNQPQHFGDGTRLSIL.

The chain recombines TRBV5-1 with TRBJ2-2; possibly TRBD2 for D (6 bases). Germline V gene lookup returns CDR1 SGHRS and CDR2 YFSETQ. Trimming shortened V by 7 bases and J by 5 bases, and 21 bases separated the two germline ends. CDR3 length: 16 residues. The CDR3 DNA is TGCGCCAGCGGGGCCGGGGGTAGCGGAGTTACCGGGGAGCTGTTTTTT. It yields the protein CASGAGGSGVTGELFF.

V gene TRBV10-1 combines with J gene TRBJ1-2, with D unresolved. This CDR3 spans 9 amino acids. Germline V gene sequence: CDR1 WNHNN, CDR2 SYGVQD (reference sequence). The V end was cut by 10 bases, the J end by 8 bases, with 8 bases between. CDR3: CATREGYTF. The CDR3 nucleotides read TGCGCCACCCGTGAGGGCTACACCTTC.

J is TRBJ2-3 and V is TRBV6-5; the match to TRBD1 covers 12 bases. The germline CDR1 and CDR2 sequences are MNHEY and SVGAGI. The V and J ends lost 6 bases and 5 bases, in that order; junction bases with no gene match: 6. This CDR3 has 15 amino acids. The CDR3 nucleotides read TGTGCCAGCAGATCGGGACAGGGGGCGATAGATACGCAGTATTTT. It encodes CASRSGQGAIDTQYF.

This sequence joins TRBV11-2 and TRBJ2-2; 8 nucleotides agree with TRBD2. The ends lost 7 bases at V and 2 bases at J; junction bases unmatched: 6. The CDR3 has 15 residues. CDR1 is SGHAT and CDR2 is FQNNGV in the germline V gene. CDR3 in amino acids: CASTLRGGNTGELFF. The CDR3, as DNA: TGTGCCAGCACCCTCCGGGGGGGCAACACCGGGGAGCTGTTTTTT.

This clone was recorded a few times. J is TRBJ2-2 and V is TRBV7-9; a possible D gene is TRBD2 (6 bases). V was shortened by 8 bases and J by 3 bases, with 13 bases between the two germline ends. Germline V gives CDR1 SEHNR, CDR2 FQNEAQ (reference sequence). This CDR3 region has 14 residues. In DNA form, the CDR3 reads TGTGCCAGCCTGGGGCCGGGGGACACCGGGGAGCTGTTTTTT. This encodes CASLGPGDTGELFF.

This clone was recorded once. The chain joins TRBV9 to TRBJ1-6, with a weak D call TRBD1 (5 bases). V dropped 4 bases and J dropped 8 bases, with 13 bases sitting between them. The CDR3 has 14 amino acids. Germline V gene data show CDR1 as SGDLS and CDR2 as YYNGEE. This CDR3 reads CASSSRGADSPLHF. The DNA for the CDR3 is TGTGCCAGCAGCTCCCGAGGGGCAGATTCACCCCTCCACTTT.

The V and J genes are TRBV9 and TRBJ2-1; TRBD1 is a possible D gene (6 bases). The CDR3 consists of 16 residues. The germline gives CDR1 SGDLS, CDR2 YYNGEE. V lost 4 bases, J lost 4 bases, and 18 bases lay in between. CDR3: CASSIYQGPQYNEQFF. In DNA form, the CDR3 reads TGTGCCAGCAGCATTTACCAGGGGCCCCAATACAATGAGCAGTTCTTC.